The clone carrying this T cell receptor (beta chain) was observed a handful of times. Its antigen is not known. This sample stems from a study of Ad26.COV2.S vaccination and SARS-CoV-2 variants. General observations from the study: Vaccinees showed greater spike-specific TCR breadth than placebo recipients. Analyses of TCR breadth and depth may have underestimated total T cell responses. Substantial breadth was reported for post-vaccination spike-specific CD8+ and CD4+ T cells.

Treatment denoted: around 19 received Ad26.COV2.S at low or high dose, single or two shots; about 5 received placebo; per-sample allocation not given. Sampling took place 63 days after the first vaccine or placebo injection. The administered vaccine (an Ad26 vector) expressed Wuhan-strain SARS-CoV-2 spike. The method was immunoSEQ multiplex PCR; TCRdb's version includes in-frame clones alone and lacks a portion of them. The sample has around 320,000 clones, just under 85% seen once. The TCR sequence derives from a person between 18 and 59 years old who received the Ad26.COV2.S COVID-19 vaccine or a placebo. Sequenced here: peripheral blood, sampled in a trial of Ad26.COV2.S vaccine versus placebo.

Here the CDR3 DNA reads TGTGCCAGCAGCCCCCAAGGCCTCTCCTACGAGCAGTACTTC. Amino acid sequence: CASSPQGLSYEQYF. The rearrangement uses TRBV27 and TRBJ2-7; D gene ambiguous. The CDR3 loop spans 14 amino acids. Germline V gene data show CDR1 as MNHEY and CDR2 as SMNVEV (reference sequence). V lost 6 bases and J 0 bases, leaving 12 bases between the germline ends.